This T cell receptor beta chain was identified in a study of OX40 agonist ivuxolimab in advanced cancers. A history of autoimmune disease or systemic immunosuppression excluded patients. Cycle 7 day 1, cycle 4 day 1, and baseline were the timepoints at which blood was sampled. The CDR3 loop spans 15 amino acids. CDR1 LGHNT and CDR2 FRNRAP come from the germline V gene. Trimming cost V 10 bases and J 9 bases; bases outside gene matches: 15. Data came from immunoSEQ multiplex PCR; TCRdb stores just in-frame clones and leaves some out. Of tens of thousands of clones listed, roughly nine tenths are singletons. Only one count was recorded for this clone.

This TCR was recovered from an adult with an advanced solid tumor such as melanoma, head and neck, liver or kidney cancer. This chain uses TRBV12-5 with TRBJ2-1; TRBD1 agrees at 10 bases. The specimen comprised CD4+ or CD8+ T cells sorted from blood, sampled in a trial of the OX40 agonist ivuxolimab. CDR3 DNA sequence: TGTGCTAATCCTTTATCGGACAGGGGGGATAGTGAGCAGTTCTTC. As protein: CANPLSDRGDSEQFF.